A single sample gave rise to the 32 T cell receptor beta chains below, sequenced in a study of blood T cell repertoires in COVID-19. Some clones are missing from TCRdb's copy, which holds only in-frame ones; the method was immunoSEQ multiplex PCR. Here the sample spans more than 200,000 clones, less than 85% being singletons. The specimen was peripheral blood. Every receptor here comes from a woman of 80 years or more with active or convalescent COVID-19.

This clone was picked up one time. The chain employs TRBV3-1 (or the pseudogene TRBV3-2) and TRBJ1-4, with a weak D call TRBD1 (6 bases). Germline V gene data show CDR1 as LGHDT and CDR2 as YNNKEL (reference sequence). This CDR3 region has 13 residues. V was trimmed by 4 bases and J by 8 bases, leaving 11 bases between them. CDR3 sequence reads: CASSPGVREKLFF. The CDR3, as DNA: TGTGCCAGCAGCCCAGGGGTGAGGGAAAAACTGTTTTTT.

This sequence joins TRBV2 and TRBJ2-7; TRBD1 is a possible D gene (5 bases). CDR1 SNHLY and CDR2 FYNNEI come from the germline V gene. The V and J ends lost 4 bases and 5 bases respectively, with 12 bases between them. The CDR3 spans 13 residues. CDR3 nucleotides: TGTGCCAGCAGTGGACAGCCCACGGACGAGCAGTACTTC. Its protein product is CASSGQPTDEQYF.

This clone appeared once. The chain carries TRBV7-2 and TRBJ2-1; a possible D gene is TRBD2 (6 bases). CDR1 and CDR2 (germline): SGHTA, FQGNSA. This CDR3 has 13 residues. V lost 3 bases, J lost 7 bases, and 10 bases lay in between. CDR3 nucleotides: TGTGCCAGCAGCTTTCTAGCGCCGAATGAGCAGTTCTTC. Amino acids: CASSFLAPNEQFF.

The chain employs TRBV5-4 and TRBJ2-1; 10 bases align to TRBD1. Germline-derived CDR1 and CDR2 are SGHNT and YYREEE (reference sequence). The V segment lost 0 bases and the J segment 8 bases; nucleotides outside the gene matches: 5. CDR3 size: 15 residues. The CDR3 DNA reads TGTGCCAGCAGCTTGGGCGGACAGGGGGTAGATGAGCAGTTCTTC. It translates to CASSLGGQGVDEQFF.

The CDR3 spells CAWIAGGGEKLFF. CDR3 bases: TGTGCCTGGATCGCAGGGGGAGGAGAGAAACTGTTTTTT. The chain employs TRBV30 and TRBJ1-4; TRBD1 matches 7 bases. Germline assignment: CDR1 GTSNPN and CDR2 SVGIG (reference sequence). The CDR3 is 13 residues long. The V and J ends lost 4 bases and 11 bases, in that order; junction bases with no gene match: 10.

The CDR3 sequence: CATSRDSPYEQYF. The CDR3 DNA reads TGTGCCACCAGCAGGGACAGTCCCTACGAGCAGTACTTC. The chain couples TRBV15 to TRBJ2-7, with D possibly TRBD1 on 6 matching bases. Germline V CDR1 and CDR2: LNHNV, YYDKDF (reference sequence). Trimming left V 3 bases short and J 2 bases short, with 8 bases between. The CDR3 loop spans 13 amino acids.

The CDR3 here is CASSQDYRDTQYF. The CDR3 nucleotides read TGTGCCAGCAGCCAAGATTATCGGGATACGCAGTATTTT. The rearrangement uses TRBV14 and TRBJ2-3, with D uncertain. The length of the CDR3 is 13 residues. V lost 0 bases and J 6 bases, leaving 7 bases between the germline ends. The V gene's germline CDR1 is SGHDN and CDR2 FVKESK.

The CDR3 DNA follows: TGCAGTGCTAGTCGGGGCTCTGGGGCCAACGTCCTGACTTTC. Translating it yields CSASRGSGANVLTF. The V and J genes are TRBV20-1 and TRBJ2-6; D perhaps matches TRBD2 (5 bases). V lost 3 bases, J lost 0 bases, and 6 bases lay in between. The germline V gene has CDR1 DFQATT and CDR2 SNEGSKA (reference sequence). The length of the CDR3 is 14 residues.

V is TRBV18 and J is TRBJ1-1, with 8 positions matching TRBD1. This CDR3 contains 14 residues. Trimming at V came to 6 bases and at J to 5 bases, leaving 8 bases not matched to a gene. From germline, CDR1 is KGHSH and CDR2 LQKENI. In DNA, the CDR3 is TGTGCCAGCTCCCCGGACAGGGTCGGAACTGAAGCTTTCTTT. It specifies CASSPDRVGTEAFF.

The rearrangement uses TRBV2 and TRBJ2-7; maybe TRBD2 (7 bases). The CDR3 has 15 amino acids. V was clipped by 6 bases and J by 1 base, with 16 bases between them. Germline CDR1 reads SNHLY; CDR2 reads FYNNEI. The CDR3 spells CASRAGGGPSYEQYF. CDR3 in DNA: TGTGCCAGCAGGGCTGGGGGGGGGCCGTCCTACGAGCAGTACTTC.

V and J are TRBV19 and TRBJ2-2; maybe TRBD2 (7 bases). Trimming cost V 5 bases and J 1 base, with 17 bases left between them. The CDR3 covers 17 residues. Germline lookup yields CDR1 LNHDA and CDR2 SQIVND (reference sequence). The CDR3 DNA follows: TGTGCCAGTAGTCTTTTGGGGGGGCACGAGAACACCGGGGAGCTGTTTTTT. This codes for CASSLLGGHENTGELFF.

The chain's CDR3 is CASSAPNRATNEKLFF. The CDR3 coding sequence is TGTGCCAGCAGTGCGCCCAACAGGGCAACTAATGAAAAACTGTTTTTT. The V call is TRBV25-1, the J call TRBJ1-4; maybe TRBD1 (6 bases). CDR1 and CDR2 (germline): MGHDK, SYGVNS. The CDR3 spans 16 residues. The ends were cut back, 4 bases at V and 0 bases at J, with 12 bases in the middle.

The rearrangement joins TRBV5-4 to TRBJ1-1; D call uncertain. Germline values: CDR1 SGHNT, CDR2 YYREEE (reference sequence). The ends were cut back, 3 bases at V and 0 bases at J, with 6 bases in the middle. The CDR3 consists of 13 residues. The CDR3 DNA is TGTGCCAGCAGCTCCGACATGAACACTGAAGCTTTCTTT. It encodes CASSSDMNTEAFF.

This clone appeared a few times. The V call is TRBV4-2, the J call TRBJ1-3; 9 nucleotides line up with TRBD1. Germline CDR1 LGHNA, CDR2 YNFKEQ. The CDR3 contains 16 residues. With 4 bases clipped from V and 1 base from J, the junction kept 5 bases outside the gene matches. This CDR3 reads CASSRHRGQSGNTIYF. DNA of the CDR3: TGTGCCAGCAGCCGCCACAGGGGGCAGTCTGGAAACACCATATATTTT.

This clone was found a few times. The chain recombines TRBV2 with TRBJ2-7, with D perhaps TRBD2 (5 bases). Germline CDR1 reads SNHLY; CDR2 reads FYNNEI. Trimming pared 2 bases from V and 4 bases from J, leaving 21 bases between. The CDR3 totals 17 residues. CDR3 bases: TGTGCCAGCAGTGAAAGCGGCAGTCCCTCTTCCCCTTACGAGCAGTACTTC. It translates to CASSESGSPSSPYEQYF.

Details on this clone: Other DNA variants within this sample encode the same CDR3. The chain links TRBV28 to TRBJ1-5; tentative D call: TRBD1 (6 bases). This CDR3 contains 14 residues. The V end lost 2 bases, the J end lost 4 bases, and 9 bases lay between the germline ends. In germline, CDR1 is MDHEN, CDR2 SYDVKM. Here the CDR3 reads CASSLSQGNQPQHF. The DNA for the CDR3 is TGTGCCAGCAGTTTAAGTCAGGGGAATCAGCCCCAGCATTTT.

This clone was recorded once. CDR3 amino acids: CASSQSGTGLQPQHF. The CDR3 region has the DNA TGTGCCAGCAGCCAATCAGGGACAGGGCTTCAGCCCCAGCATTTT. The chain uses TRBV16 and TRBJ1-5; 9 nucleotides align to TRBD1. This CDR3 contains 15 residues. V lost 0 bases to trimming and J lost 6 bases; unmatched junction nucleotides: 3. Germline loops: CDR1 KGHSY, CDR2 FQNENV.

There are a few counts of this clone. The rearrangement uses TRBV27 and TRBJ2-5, with 7 bases matching TRBD2. V was clipped by 5 bases and J by 4 bases; unmatched bases: 10. This CDR3 has 15 amino acids. The germline V gene has CDR1 MNHEY and CDR2 SMNVEV (reference sequence). The CDR3 DNA follows: TGTGCCAGCAGTCAGACGACTGGGGGGGGAGAGACCCAGTACTTC. Protein: CASSQTTGGGETQYF.

The chain has TRBV5-6 and TRBJ1-2; 9 bases map to TRBD1. The CDR3 contains 15 residues. From germline, CDR1 is SGHDT and CDR2 YYEEEE. V was clipped by 2 bases and J by 2 bases; unmatched bases: 4. In DNA, the CDR3 is TGTGCCAGCAGCTTCCGGGACAGGGCCAACTATGGCTACACCTTC. Translation gives CASSFRDRANYGYTF. Drawing the rest from reference TRBV5-6 and TRBJ1-2, the complete variable domain is DAGVTQSPTHLIKTRGQQVTLRCSPKSGHDTVSWYQQALGQGPQFIFQYYEEEERQRGNFPDRFSGHQFPNYSSELNVNALLLGDSALYLCASSFRDRANYGYTFGSGTRLTVV.

The chain links TRBV3-1 (or the pseudogene TRBV3-2) to TRBJ1-2, with a tentative D call TRBD1 (5 bases). V was cut by 4 bases and J by 6 bases, with 15 bases left in between. The CDR3 contains 14 residues. Per germline, CDR1 LGHDT and CDR2 YNNKEL (reference sequence). The CDR3 DNA reads TGTGCCAGCAGCCCTAGACCAGGGATTGATGGCTACACCTTC. Translated: CASSPRPGIDGYTF.

V is TRBV18 and J is TRBJ1-2; no reliable D call. The germline gives CDR1 KGHSH, CDR2 LQKENI. The CDR3 loop spans 14 amino acids. V shed 2 bases and J shed 4 bases, with 11 bases lying between them. CDR3 loop: CASSPVQEGYGYTF. CDR3 in DNA: TGTGCCAGCTCACCAGTTCAAGAGGGCTATGGCTACACCTTC. The complete variable domain, with remaining parts taken from reference TRBV18 and TRBJ1-2, reads NAGVMQNPRHLVRRRGQEARLRCSPMKGHSHVYWYRQLPEEGLKFMVYLQKENIIDESGMPKERFSAEFPKEGPSILRIQQVVRGDSAAYFCASSPVQEGYGYTFGSGTRLTVV.

A few counts support this clone. The J gene is TRBJ1-1, the V gene TRBV5-1, with D perhaps matching TRBD1 (5 bases). Germline V CDR1 and CDR2: SGHRS, YFSETQ. V dropped 3 bases and J dropped 4 bases, with 16 bases sitting between them. The CDR3 contains 15 residues. In nucleotides, the CDR3 is TGCGCCAGCAGCTGGGGCGACCGAGACCTCACTGAAGCTTTCTTT. This sequence encodes CASSWGDRDLTEAFF.

The CDR3 region has the DNA TGCGCCAGCAAACCTACCCGGGGGGATATGAAGGACACTGAAGCTTTCTTT. The encoded protein is CASKPTRGDMKDTEAFF. The chain combines TRBV5-1 with TRBJ1-1; a possible D gene is TRBD1 (5 bases). Germline V lookup: CDR1 SGHRS, CDR2 YFSETQ. The CDR3 extends over 17 amino acids. The V gene lost 6 bases and the J gene lost 3 bases, with 24 bases spanning the gap.

This rearrangement joins TRBV20-1 to TRBJ2-7; 7 positions match TRBD2. The CDR3 sequence is 13 residues long. V lost 3 bases, J lost 4 bases, and 6 bases stayed unmatched. Per the germline V gene, CDR1 is DFQATT and CDR2 is SNEGSKA (reference sequence). The CDR3 spells CSASGLAEYEQYF. The DNA of the CDR3 is TGCAGTGCTAGTGGCCTAGCGGAATACGAGCAGTACTTC.

The chain employs TRBV19 and TRBJ2-7, with 9 bases fitting TRBD1. The CDR3 totals 15 residues. Per the germline V gene, CDR1 is LNHDA and CDR2 is SQIVND (reference sequence). The ends lost 3 bases at V and 0 bases at J; junction bases unmatched: 3. Here the CDR3 reads CASSMTGGISYEQYF. The CDR3 DNA reads TGTGCCAGTAGTATGACAGGGGGGATCTCCTACGAGCAGTACTTC. Variable domain in full (rest from reference TRBV19 and TRBJ2-7): DGGITQSPKYLFRKEGQNVTLSCEQNLNHDAMYWYRQDPGQGLRLIYYSQIVNDFQKGDIAEGYSVSREKKESFPLTVTSAQKNPTAFYLCASSMTGGISYEQYFGPGTRLTVT.

The gene calls are TRBV21-1 and TRBJ1-1; whether TRBD1, the table's D call, matches the DNA was not checked. TRBV21-1 is flagged as a pseudogene. The CDR3 is 14 residues long. CDR3 amino acids: CASSNQDRGVEAFF. In nucleotides, the CDR3 is TGTGCCAGCAGCAACCAGGACAGGGGAGTTGAAGCTTTCTTT.

This clone has more than one count but fewer than ten. The chain recombines TRBV6-2 or TRBV6-3 with TRBJ1-2, with 7 bases lining up with TRBD1. The CDR3 is 14 amino acids. V lost 2 bases to trimming and J lost 8 bases; unmatched junction nucleotides: 8. Germline V gene data show CDR1 as MNHEY and CDR2 as SVGEGT. The CDR3 DNA follows: TGTGCCAGCAGTTACAACGACAGGGTCGGAGGCTACACCTTC. The encoded protein is CASSYNDRVGGYTF.

The J gene is TRBJ2-3, the V gene TRBV6-5, with D perhaps matching TRBD1 (6 bases). V shed 6 bases and J shed 1 base, with 11 bases lying between them. CDR3 length equals 14 residues. The germline V gene encodes CDR1 MNHEY and CDR2 SVGAGI. The DNA for the CDR3 is TGTGCCAGCAGGCAGGACAGTGGCACAGATACGCAGTATTTT. Encoded protein: CASRQDSGTDTQYF.

The chain carries TRBV5-1 and TRBJ1-1; a possible D gene is TRBD1 (5 bases). The CDR3 has 14 residues. The V and J ends lost 6 bases and 2 bases respectively, with 14 bases between them. Per the germline V gene, CDR1 is SGHRS and CDR2 is YFSETQ. The chain's CDR3 is CASNPTGGNTEAFF. As DNA, the CDR3 is TGCGCCAGCAATCCGACGGGGGGAAACACTGAAGCTTTCTTT.

This clone was seen just once. The chain carries TRBV9 and TRBJ2-3, with 14 positions matching TRBD2. With V trimmed by 2 bases and J by 4 bases, 0 bases remained unmatched. Germline assignment: CDR1 SGDLS and CDR2 YYNGEE. The CDR3 spans 15 residues. The CDR3 coding sequence is TGTGCCAGCAGCGTGGGACTAGCGGGAGCAGATACGCAGTATTTT. This encodes CASSVGLAGADTQYF.

The V gene is TRBV19, the J gene TRBJ1-2; 8 bases match TRBD1. There are 15 residues in the CDR3. The V gene's germline CDR1 is LNHDA and CDR2 SQIVND (reference sequence). V lost 6 bases, J lost 6 bases, and 12 bases stayed unmatched. As DNA, the CDR3 is TGTGCCAGTAGCCGCTCAGGGGGCGCCTTAGATGGCTACACCTTC. This gives the protein CASSRSGGALDGYTF.

This clone came up once. The genes are TRBV19 and TRBJ1-4, with 7 bases identical to TRBD1. Germline V gene lookup returns CDR1 LNHDA and CDR2 SQIVND (reference sequence). The CDR3 contains 16 residues. V lost 6 bases, J lost 5 bases, and 12 bases stayed unmatched. The CDR3 loop is CASRTGQPLRNEKLFF. In nucleotides, the CDR3 is TGTGCCAGTAGAACGGGACAGCCGCTTAGAAATGAAAAACTGTTTTTT.